This paragraph reports one T cell receptor (beta chain). The CDR3 is 12 residues long. In germline, CDR1 is SNHLY, CDR2 FYNNEI. The data were produced by immunoSEQ multiplex PCR, yet TCRdb's version contains in-frame clones alone and is incomplete. This sample has 200,000 to 300,000 clones, with about four fifths found just once. This sample is part of a study of blood T cell repertoires in COVID-19. Sequenced sample: peripheral blood. This TCR came from a woman of 80 years or more with acute or convalescent COVID-19. J is TRBJ2-2 and V is TRBV2; D gene unclear. The CDR3 region is CAAGSSPGELFF. The DNA of the CDR3 is TGTGCGGCAGGCTCTTCTCCCGGGGAGCTGTTTTTT. Supplemented by reference TRBV2 and TRBJ2-2, the full variable domain reads EPEVTQTPSHQVTQMGQEVILRCVPISNHLYFYWYRQILGQKVEFLVSFYNNEISEKSEIFDDQFSVERPDGSNFTLKIRSTKLEDSAMYFCAAGSSPGELFFGEGSRLTVL.